In this sample, the clone carrying this T cell receptor beta chain turned up a few times. This entry belongs to a study of memory CD4+ T cells and cytomegalovirus serostatus. Profiling relied on immunoSEQ multiplex PCR, and the TCRdb table lists in-frame clones only, not all of them. Seen here are under 75,000 clones, about 78% observed once, and the top ten hold approximately 0.5%. The CDR3 extends over 15 amino acids. Between the trimmed V and J ends, which lost 1 base and 8 bases, there was a span of 17 bases. CDR1 is LGHNA and CDR2 is YSLEER in the germline V gene. Single viable CD3+CD4+CD8-CD45RO+ cells were sorted as the memory CD4+ T cells.

The chain carries TRBV4-3 and TRBJ1-2, with a possible D match to TRBD1 (6 bases). The specimen was memory CD4+ T cells from blood. This clonotype was sampled from an adult in good health and CMV-seronegative. Some clones in this sample may be carry-over from other donors' samples. The chain's CDR3 is CASSQVRGVVRGYTF. The CDR3, as DNA: TGCGCCAGCAGCCAAGTGAGGGGGGTTGTAAGGGGCTACACCTTC.